The next 14 T cell receptor beta chains were all read from a single sample in a study of OX40 agonist ivuxolimab in advanced cancers. Assay: immunoSEQ multiplex PCR; the TCRdb copy retains only in-frame clones and omits some. The data contain around 56,000 clones, roughly 90% of them seen just once; the ten biggest clones take up around 10%. Sample: CD4+ or CD8+ T cells sorted from blood, taken in a trial of the OX40 agonist ivuxolimab. Receptors originate from an adult with an advanced solid tumor such as melanoma, head and neck, liver or kidney cancer.

The chain is built from TRBV27 and TRBJ2-2; no firm D call. CDR1 and CDR2 (germline): MNHEY, SMNVEV (reference sequence). The CDR3 is 16 amino acids. The V and J ends lost 5 bases and 1 base respectively, with 14 bases between them. CDR3 loop: CASSPLVRWNTGELFF. As DNA, the CDR3 is TGTGCCAGCAGTCCCCTCGTGAGGTGGAACACCGGGGAGCTGTTTTTT.

The chain is built from TRBV7-9 and TRBJ2-1; D uncertain. Germline values: CDR1 SEHNR, CDR2 FQNEAQ (reference sequence). The V gene lost 1 base and the J gene lost 15 bases, with 19 bases spanning the gap. The CDR3 consists of 14 residues. CDR3 coding DNA: TGTGCCAGCAGCTTAGTTAGCTTGAACGCCCGCCGGTTCTTC. Translation: CASSLVSLNARRFF.

The V and J genes are TRBV19 and TRBJ1-1; weak D call: TRBD1 (6 bases). The CDR3 is made up of 12 amino acids. CDR1 and CDR2 (germline): LNHDA, SQIVND (reference sequence). V was clipped by 1 base and J by 10 bases, with 10 bases between them. This chain's CDR3 is CASSIGVGGAFF. As DNA, the CDR3 is TGTGCCAGTAGTATAGGAGTAGGGGGAGCTTTCTTT.

The rearrangement uses TRBV29-1 and TRBJ1-2, with D maybe TRBD1 (5 bases). The CDR3 loop spans 11 amino acids. Between the trimmed V and J ends, which lost 6 bases and 5 bases, there was a span of 10 bases. Germline values: CDR1 SQVTM, CDR2 ANQGSEA. In DNA form, the CDR3 reads TGCAGCGTCTCGGGACTTTATGGCTACACCTTC. Its protein product is CSVSGLYGYTF.

The chain couples TRBV7-9 to TRBJ1-5; D is unresolved. The germline V gene has CDR1 SEHNR and CDR2 FQNEAQ (reference sequence). V was shortened by 1 base and J by 0 bases, with 10 bases between the two germline ends. This CDR3 has 16 amino acids. As DNA, the CDR3 is TGTGCCAGCAGCTTAGGGGCGGGGTTTAGCAATCAGCCCCAGCATTTT. It is translated as CASSLGAGFSNQPQHF.

The J gene is TRBJ1-4, the V gene TRBV7-9; no reliable D call. Per the germline V gene, CDR1 is SEHNR and CDR2 is FQNEAQ (reference sequence). V was shortened by 5 bases and J by 7 bases, with 11 bases between the two germline ends. This CDR3 has 13 amino acids. In nucleotides, the CDR3 is TGTGCCAGCAGCCCCCCGGAGTCTGAAAAACTGTTTTTT. Amino acid sequence: CASSPPESEKLFF.

This clone appeared a single time. This chain joins TRBV7-6 and TRBJ1-1; 9 positions match TRBD1. The CDR3 sequence is 15 residues long. CDR1 and CDR2 (germline): SGHVS, FNYEAQ. With 5 bases clipped from V and 5 bases from J, the junction kept 9 bases outside the gene matches. CDR3 DNA: TGTGCCAGCAGCCAGGACAGACAGGGGGATACTGAAGCTTTCTTT. Its translation: CASSQDRQGDTEAFF.

This rearrangement joins TRBV6-5 to TRBJ1-1; no clear D gene. The CDR3 loop spans 14 amino acids. V dropped 6 bases and J dropped 1 base, with 12 bases sitting between them. Germline values: CDR1 MNHEY, CDR2 SVGAGI. CDR3 sequence: CASSRSVENTEAFF. The CDR3, as DNA: TGTGCCAGCAGCCGATCCGTCGAGAACACTGAAGCTTTCTTT.

The chain carries TRBV28 and TRBJ1-2, with D unclear. The CDR3 consists of 18 residues. The germline V and J ends were trimmed by 5 bases and 1 base, with 23 bases remaining between them. Germline lookup yields CDR1 MDHEN and CDR2 SYDVKM. The CDR3, as DNA: TGTGCCAGCAGTCCCATCGGATGGTCTCATGCCCTTAACTATGGCTACACCTTC. As protein: CASSPIGWSHALNYGYTF.

V usage is TRBV27 and J usage is TRBJ1-2, with D tentatively TRBD1 (5 bases). Per the germline V gene, CDR1 is MNHEY and CDR2 is SMNVEV (reference sequence). The germline V and J ends were trimmed by 8 bases and 7 bases, with 20 bases remaining between them. The CDR3 is made up of 14 amino acids. The CDR3 bases are TGTGCCAGCGGGGGATCGGGGGAGACCCTTGGCTACACCTTC. Encoded protein: CASGGSGETLGYTF.

In this sample, this clone turned up once. The chain has TRBV4-1 and TRBJ1-1; D perhaps matches TRBD1 (6 bases). Trimming pared 0 bases from V and 0 bases from J, leaving 8 bases between. From germline, CDR1 is MGHRA and CDR2 YSYEKL. The CDR3 is made up of 15 amino acids. The CDR3 spells CASSQDRGLNTEAFF. The CDR3 DNA follows: TGCGCCAGCAGCCAAGACAGGGGTTTGAACACTGAAGCTTTCTTT.

The chain recombines TRBV2 with TRBJ1-1, with D tentatively TRBD1 (6 bases). With 7 bases removed from V and 11 bases from J, the gap between germline ends came to 14 bases. The CDR3 has 11 amino acids. CDR1 and CDR2 (germline): SNHLY, FYNNEI. The CDR3 nucleotides read TGTGCCAGCATTACAGGGCCCCGGGCTTTCTTT. This sequence encodes CASITGPRAFF.

Remarks on this clone: Other DNA sequences from this sample encode an identical CDR3 as well. The J gene is TRBJ2-7, the V gene TRBV11-2; no definite D call. The CDR3 totals 13 residues. CDR1 is SGHAT and CDR2 is FQNNGV in the germline V gene. The V and J ends lost 2 bases and 3 bases respectively, with 8 bases between them. CDR3 in amino acids: CASSLQTSYEQYF. As DNA, the CDR3 is TGTGCCAGCAGCTTACAGACCAGCTACGAGCAGTACTTC.

This clone was observed at least ten times. The CDR3 reads CVRSWPIQGNEQFF. CDR3 coding DNA: TGTGTCAGAAGCTGGCCTATCCAGGGAAATGAGCAGTTCTTC. The chain combines TRBV7-5 with TRBJ2-1; TRBD1 is the table's D call, not checked against the DNA. TRBV7-5 is designated a pseudogene. The CDR3 runs to 14 residues.